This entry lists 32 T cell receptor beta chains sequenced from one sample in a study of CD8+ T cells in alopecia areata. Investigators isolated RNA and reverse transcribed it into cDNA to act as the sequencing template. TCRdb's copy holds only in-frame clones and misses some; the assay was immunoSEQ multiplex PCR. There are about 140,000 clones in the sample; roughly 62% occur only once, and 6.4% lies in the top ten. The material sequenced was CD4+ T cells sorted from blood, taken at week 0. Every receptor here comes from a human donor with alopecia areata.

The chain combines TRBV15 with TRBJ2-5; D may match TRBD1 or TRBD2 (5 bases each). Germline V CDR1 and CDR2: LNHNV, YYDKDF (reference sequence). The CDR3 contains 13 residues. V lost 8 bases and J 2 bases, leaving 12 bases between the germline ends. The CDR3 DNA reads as TGTGCCACCTCCCGGGACCCACAAGAGACCCAGTACTTC. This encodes CATSRDPQETQYF.

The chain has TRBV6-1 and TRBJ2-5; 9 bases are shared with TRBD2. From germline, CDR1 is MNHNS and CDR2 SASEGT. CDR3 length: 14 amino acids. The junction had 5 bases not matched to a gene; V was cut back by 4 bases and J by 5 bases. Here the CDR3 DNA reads TGTGCCAGCAGTGGGGTCAGCGGGGGGGAGACCCAGTACTTC. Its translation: CASSGVSGGETQYF.

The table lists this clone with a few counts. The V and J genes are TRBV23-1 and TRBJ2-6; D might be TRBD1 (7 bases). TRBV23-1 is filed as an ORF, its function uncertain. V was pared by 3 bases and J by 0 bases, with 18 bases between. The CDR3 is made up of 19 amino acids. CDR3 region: CASSQEGTERGSGANVLTF. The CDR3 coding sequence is TGCGCCAGCAGTCAGGAGGGGACAGAGAGGGGCTCTGGGGCCAACGTCCTGACTTTC.

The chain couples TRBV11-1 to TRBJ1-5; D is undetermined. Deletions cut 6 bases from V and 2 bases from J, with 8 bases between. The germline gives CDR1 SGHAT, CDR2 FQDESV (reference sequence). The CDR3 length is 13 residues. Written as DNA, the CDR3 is TGTGCCAGCAGTCCGGGTGGCAATCAGCCCCAGCATTTT. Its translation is CASSPGGNQPQHF. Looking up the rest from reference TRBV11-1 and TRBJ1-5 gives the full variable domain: EAEVAQSPRYKITEKSQAVAFWCDPISGHATLYWYRQILGQGPELLVQFQDESVVDDSQLPKDRFSAERLKGVDSTLKIQPAELGDSAMYLCASSPGGNQPQHFGDGTRLSIL.

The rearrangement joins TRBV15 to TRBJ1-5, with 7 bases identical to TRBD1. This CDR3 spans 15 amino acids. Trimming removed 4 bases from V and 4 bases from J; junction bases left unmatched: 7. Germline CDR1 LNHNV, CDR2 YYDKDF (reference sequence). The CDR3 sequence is CATSKHQQGNQPQHF. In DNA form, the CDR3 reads TGTGCCACCAGCAAGCACCAACAGGGGAATCAGCCCCAGCATTTT.

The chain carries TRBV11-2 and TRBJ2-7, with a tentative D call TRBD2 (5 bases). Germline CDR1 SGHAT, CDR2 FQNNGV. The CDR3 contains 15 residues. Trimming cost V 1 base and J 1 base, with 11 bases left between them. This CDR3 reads CASSLGRGASYEQYF. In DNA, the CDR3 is TGTGCCAGCAGCTTAGGCCGGGGTGCATCCTACGAGCAGTACTTC.

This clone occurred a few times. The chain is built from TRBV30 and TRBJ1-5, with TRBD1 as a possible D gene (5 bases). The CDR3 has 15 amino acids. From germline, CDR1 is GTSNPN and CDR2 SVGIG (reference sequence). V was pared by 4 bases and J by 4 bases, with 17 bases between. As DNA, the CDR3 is TGTGCCTGGACTAGCGGGGCGAGAAAAAATCAGCCCCAGCATTTT. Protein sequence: CAWTSGARKNQPQHF.

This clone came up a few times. The CDR3 reads CSAGQGAGYTF. CDR3 coding DNA: TGCAGCGCGGGACAGGGGGCTGGCTACACCTTC. This sequence joins TRBV29-1 and TRBJ1-2, with 12 bases aligning to TRBD1. Germline CDR1 reads SQVTM; CDR2 reads ANQGSEA. CDR3 length equals 11 residues. V was pared by 7 bases and J by 7 bases, with 1 base of the junction left unmatched.

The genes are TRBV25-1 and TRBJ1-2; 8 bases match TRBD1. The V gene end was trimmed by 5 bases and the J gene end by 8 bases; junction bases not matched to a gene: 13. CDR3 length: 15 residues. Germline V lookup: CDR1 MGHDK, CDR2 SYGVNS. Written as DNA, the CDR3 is TGTGCCAGCAGTCGGTCCCCCAGGGGGCTCTGGGGCTACACCTTC. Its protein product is CASSRSPRGLWGYTF.

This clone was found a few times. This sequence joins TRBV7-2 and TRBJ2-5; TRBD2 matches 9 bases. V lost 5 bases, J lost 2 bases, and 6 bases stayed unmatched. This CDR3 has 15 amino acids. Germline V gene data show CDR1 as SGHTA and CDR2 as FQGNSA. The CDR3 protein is CASSTTLAGQETQYF. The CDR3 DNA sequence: TGTGCCAGCAGCACAACCCTAGCGGGGCAAGAGACCCAGTACTTC.

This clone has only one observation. For the CDR3, the DNA is TGTGCCAGCAGTTACCAGCAACAGGGGTTGAATGAGCAGTTCTTC. Protein product: CASSYQQQGLNEQFF. The V gene is TRBV6-5, the J gene TRBJ2-1; 7 bases map to TRBD1. Trimming took 2 bases from V and 7 from J; bases not matched to a gene: 8. Germline-derived CDR1 and CDR2 are MNHEY and SVGAGI. The CDR3 spans 15 residues.

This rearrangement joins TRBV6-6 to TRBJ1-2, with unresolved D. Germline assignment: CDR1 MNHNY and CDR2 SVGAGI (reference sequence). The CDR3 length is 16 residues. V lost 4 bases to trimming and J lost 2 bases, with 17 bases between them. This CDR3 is CASSSQRRGGNYGYTF. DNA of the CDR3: TGTGCCAGCAGTTCACAGCGGCGGGGAGGGAACTATGGCTACACCTTC.

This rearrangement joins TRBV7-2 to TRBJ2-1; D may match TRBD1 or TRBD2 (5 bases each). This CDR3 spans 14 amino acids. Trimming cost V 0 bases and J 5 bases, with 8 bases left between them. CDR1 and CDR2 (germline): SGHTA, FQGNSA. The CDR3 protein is CASSLAGPHNEQFF. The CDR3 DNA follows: TGTGCCAGCAGCTTAGCGGGACCCCACAATGAGCAGTTCTTC.

The CDR3 region is CASSQDKSKGSYGYTF. The CDR3 region has the DNA TGTGCCAGCAGCCAAGATAAGTCGAAAGGGAGTTATGGCTACACCTTC. V gene TRBV4-2 combines with J gene TRBJ1-2; no clear D gene. Trimming cost V 0 bases and J 5 bases, with 16 bases left between them. The germline gives CDR1 LGHNA, CDR2 YNFKEQ. The CDR3 length is 16 residues.

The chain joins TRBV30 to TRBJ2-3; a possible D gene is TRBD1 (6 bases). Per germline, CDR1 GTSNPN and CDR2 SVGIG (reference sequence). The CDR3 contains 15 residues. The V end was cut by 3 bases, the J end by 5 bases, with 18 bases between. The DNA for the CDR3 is TGTGCCTGGAGCCAACACGGACAGAGAAAAGATACGCAGTATTTT. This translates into CAWSQHGQRKDTQYF. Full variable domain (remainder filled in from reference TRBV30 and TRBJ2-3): SQTIHQWPATLVQPVGSPLSLECTVEGTSNPNLYWYRQAAGRGLQLLFYSVGIGQISSEVPQNLSASRPQDRQFILSSKKLLLSDSGFYLCAWSQHGQRKDTQYFGPGTRLTVL.

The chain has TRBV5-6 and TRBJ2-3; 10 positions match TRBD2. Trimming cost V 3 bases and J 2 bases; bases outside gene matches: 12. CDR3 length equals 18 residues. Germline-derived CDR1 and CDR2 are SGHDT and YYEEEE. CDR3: CASSSPLLAGSFTDTQYF. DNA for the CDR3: TGTGCCAGCAGCTCACCTTTACTAGCGGGGAGCTTCACAGATACGCAGTATTTT.

The CDR3 coding sequence is TGTGCCAGCTCACCAGAGGTCGGGGCCGAGTACGAGCAGTACTTC. It encodes CASSPEVGAEYEQYF. This chain uses TRBV18 with TRBJ2-7; D tentatively fits TRBD1 or TRBD2 (5 bases each). V gave up 2 bases and J gave up 4 bases, with 15 bases separating them. The CDR3 extends over 15 amino acids. CDR1 KGHSH and CDR2 LQKENI come from the germline V gene.

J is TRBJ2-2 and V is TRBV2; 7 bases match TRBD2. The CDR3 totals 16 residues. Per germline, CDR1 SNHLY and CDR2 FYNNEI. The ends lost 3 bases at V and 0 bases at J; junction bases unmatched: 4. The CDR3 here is CASSDRLAANTGELFF. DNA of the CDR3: TGTGCCAGCAGTGATCGGCTAGCGGCGAACACCGGGGAGCTGTTTTTT. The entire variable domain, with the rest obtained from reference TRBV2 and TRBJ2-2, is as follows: EPEVTQTPSHQVTQMGQEVILRCVPISNHLYFYWYRQILGQKVEFLVSFYNNEISEKSEIFDDQFSVERPDGSNFTLKIRSTKLEDSAMYFCASSDRLAANTGELFFGEGSRLTVL.

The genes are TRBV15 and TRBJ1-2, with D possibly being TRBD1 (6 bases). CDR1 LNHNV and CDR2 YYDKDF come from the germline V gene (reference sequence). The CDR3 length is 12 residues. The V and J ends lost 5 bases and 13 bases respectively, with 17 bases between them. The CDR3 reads CATSGNGQSVTF. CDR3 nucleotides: TGTGCCACCAGCGGTAACGGACAGTCGGTCACCTTC.

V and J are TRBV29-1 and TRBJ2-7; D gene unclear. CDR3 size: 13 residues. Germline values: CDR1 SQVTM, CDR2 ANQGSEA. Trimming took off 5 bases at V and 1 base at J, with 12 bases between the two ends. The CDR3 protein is CSVIRGRSYEQYF. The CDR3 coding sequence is TGCAGCGTTATCCGAGGCAGGTCCTACGAGCAGTACTTC.

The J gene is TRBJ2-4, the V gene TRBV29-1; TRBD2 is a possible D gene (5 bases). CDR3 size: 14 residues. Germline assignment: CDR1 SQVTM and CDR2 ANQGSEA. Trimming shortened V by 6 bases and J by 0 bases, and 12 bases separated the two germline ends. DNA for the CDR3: TGCAGCGTCATGGCACGGGGAGCCAAAAACATTCAGTACTTC. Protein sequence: CSVMARGAKNIQYF.

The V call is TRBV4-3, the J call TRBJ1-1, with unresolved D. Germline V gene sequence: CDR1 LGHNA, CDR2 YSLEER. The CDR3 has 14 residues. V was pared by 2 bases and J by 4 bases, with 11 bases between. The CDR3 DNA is TGCGCCAGCAGCCAATCTTTGGTTATCACTGAAGCTTTCTTT. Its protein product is CASSQSLVITEAFF.

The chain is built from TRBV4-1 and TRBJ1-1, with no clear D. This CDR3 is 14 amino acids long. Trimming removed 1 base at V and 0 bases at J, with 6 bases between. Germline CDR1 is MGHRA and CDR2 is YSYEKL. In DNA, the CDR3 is TGCGCCAGCAGCCAAGGGACGGTGAACACTGAAGCTTTCTTT. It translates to CASSQGTVNTEAFF.

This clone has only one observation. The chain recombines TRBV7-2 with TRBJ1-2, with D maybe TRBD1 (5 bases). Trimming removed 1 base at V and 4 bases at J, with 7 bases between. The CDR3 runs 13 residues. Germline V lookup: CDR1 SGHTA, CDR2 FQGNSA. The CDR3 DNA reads TGTGCCAGCAGCTTAGGACAGATCTATGGCTACACCTTC. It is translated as CASSLGQIYGYTF.

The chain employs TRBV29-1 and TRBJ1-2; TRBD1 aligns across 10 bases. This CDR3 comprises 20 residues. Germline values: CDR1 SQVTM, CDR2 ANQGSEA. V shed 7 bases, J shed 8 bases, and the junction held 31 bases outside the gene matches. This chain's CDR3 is CSAREDVKSPSGQGVWGYTF. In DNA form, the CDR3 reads TGCAGCGCCCGCGAGGACGTGAAATCCCCCTCCGGACAGGGGGTGTGGGGCTACACCTTC.

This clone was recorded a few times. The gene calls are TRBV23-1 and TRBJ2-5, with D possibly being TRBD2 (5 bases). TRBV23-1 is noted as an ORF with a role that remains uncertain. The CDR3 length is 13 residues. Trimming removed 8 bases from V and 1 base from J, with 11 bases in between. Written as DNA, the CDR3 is TGCGCCAGCTCGACGGGGAGCCAAGAGACCCAGTACTTC. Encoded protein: CASSTGSQETQYF.

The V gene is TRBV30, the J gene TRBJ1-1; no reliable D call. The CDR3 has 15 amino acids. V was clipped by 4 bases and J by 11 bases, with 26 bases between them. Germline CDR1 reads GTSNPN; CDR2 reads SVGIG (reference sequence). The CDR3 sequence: CAWIIDWWGGGGAFF. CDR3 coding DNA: TGTGCCTGGATTATCGACTGGTGGGGAGGTGGTGGGGCTTTCTTT.

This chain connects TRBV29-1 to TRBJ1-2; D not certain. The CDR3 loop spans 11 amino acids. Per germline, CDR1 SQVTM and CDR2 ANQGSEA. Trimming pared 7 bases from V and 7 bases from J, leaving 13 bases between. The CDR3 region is CSARRSLGYTF. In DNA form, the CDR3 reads TGCAGCGCCAGAAGATCCCTTGGCTACACCTTC.

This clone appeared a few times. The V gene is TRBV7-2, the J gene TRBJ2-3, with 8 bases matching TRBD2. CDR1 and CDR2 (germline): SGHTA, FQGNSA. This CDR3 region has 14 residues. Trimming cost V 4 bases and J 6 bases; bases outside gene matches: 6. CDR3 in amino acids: CASSSEGGRDTQYF. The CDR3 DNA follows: TGTGCCAGCAGCTCAGAGGGCGGGAGGGATACGCAGTATTTT.

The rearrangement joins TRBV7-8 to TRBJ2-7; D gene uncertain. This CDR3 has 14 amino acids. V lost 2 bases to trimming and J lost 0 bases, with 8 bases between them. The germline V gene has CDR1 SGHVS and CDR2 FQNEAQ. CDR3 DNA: TGTGCCAGCAGCTTAAGCAGTAACTCCTACGAGCAGTACTTC. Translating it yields CASSLSSNSYEQYF.

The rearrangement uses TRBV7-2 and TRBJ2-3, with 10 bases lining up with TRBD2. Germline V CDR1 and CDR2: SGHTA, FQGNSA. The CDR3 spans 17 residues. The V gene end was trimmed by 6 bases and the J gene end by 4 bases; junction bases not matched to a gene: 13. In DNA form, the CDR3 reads TGTGCCAGCAGACAATGGACTTCTAGCGGGGGACCAGATACGCAGTATTTT. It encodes CASRQWTSSGGPDTQYF.

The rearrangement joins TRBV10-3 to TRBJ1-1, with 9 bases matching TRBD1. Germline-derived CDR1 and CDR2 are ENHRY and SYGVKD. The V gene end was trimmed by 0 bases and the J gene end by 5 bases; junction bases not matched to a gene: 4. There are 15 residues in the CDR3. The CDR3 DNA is TGTGCCATCAGTGAGTCAGGACAGGGGAATACTGAAGCTTTCTTT. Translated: CAISESGQGNTEAFF.